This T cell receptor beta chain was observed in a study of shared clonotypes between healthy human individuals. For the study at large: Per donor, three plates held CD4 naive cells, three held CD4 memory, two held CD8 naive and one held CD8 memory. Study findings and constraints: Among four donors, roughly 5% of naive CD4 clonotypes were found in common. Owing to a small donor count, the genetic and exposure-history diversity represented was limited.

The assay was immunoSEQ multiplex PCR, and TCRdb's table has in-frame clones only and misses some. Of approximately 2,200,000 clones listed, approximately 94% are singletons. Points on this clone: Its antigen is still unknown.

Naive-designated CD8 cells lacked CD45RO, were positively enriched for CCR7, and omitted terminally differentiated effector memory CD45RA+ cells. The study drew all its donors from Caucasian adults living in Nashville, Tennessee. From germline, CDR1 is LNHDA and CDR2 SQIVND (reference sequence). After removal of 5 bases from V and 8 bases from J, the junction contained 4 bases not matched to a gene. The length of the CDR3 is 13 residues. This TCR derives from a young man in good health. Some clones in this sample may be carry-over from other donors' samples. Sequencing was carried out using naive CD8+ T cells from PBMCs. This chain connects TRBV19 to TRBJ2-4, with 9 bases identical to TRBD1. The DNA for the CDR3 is TGTGCCAGTAGTTACAGGGGGCAGGACATTCAGTACTTC. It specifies CASSYRGQDIQYF.